The next 14 T cell receptor beta chains were all read from a single sample in a study of shared clonotypes between healthy human individuals. Some clones are missing from TCRdb's copy, which holds only in-frame ones; the method was immunoSEQ multiplex PCR. In the table there are some 2.1 million clones, 95% of which are singletons. Sequenced sample: naive CD4+ T cells sorted from blood. Subset reported: CD45RA+ positively selected. Receptors originate from a man younger than 30 in good health.

V is TRBV7-6 and J is TRBJ2-7; 10 positions match TRBD1. The CDR3 sequence is 18 residues long. V trimming: 5 bases; J trimming: 0 bases; junction bases outside the gene matches: 13. Germline V CDR1 and CDR2: SGHVS, FNYEAQ. The CDR3 loop reads CASSGSGGQGLSSYEQYF. The CDR3 coding sequence is TGTGCCAGCAGCGGAAGTGGGGGACAGGGGTTGAGCTCCTACGAGCAGTACTTC.

The V and J genes are TRBV6-6 and TRBJ2-7; D tentatively fits TRBD1 or TRBD2 (5 bases each). CDR3 size: 11 residues. The V gene's germline CDR1 is MNHNY and CDR2 SVGAGI (reference sequence). Trimming removed 6 bases at V and 2 bases at J, with 5 bases between. CDR3: CASRGAYEQYF. The DNA of the CDR3 is TGTGCCAGCAGGGGGGCCTACGAGCAGTACTTC.

The chain uses TRBV28 and TRBJ1-2; no definite D call. V was clipped by 8 bases and J by 3 bases, with 13 bases between them. The germline gives CDR1 MDHEN, CDR2 SYDVKM. The CDR3 extends over 13 amino acids. Here the CDR3 DNA reads TGTGCCAGCCTCGGACGCCGCTACTATGGCTACACCTTC. Translation gives CASLGRRYYGYTF.

The rearrangement joins TRBV6-1 to TRBJ2-7, with 9 bases that match TRBD2. Trimming took 3 bases from V and 2 from J; bases not matched to a gene: 2. The CDR3 has 14 amino acids. Germline assignment: CDR1 MNHNS and CDR2 SASEGT. The CDR3 region has the DNA TGTGCCAGCAGTGAGACTAGCGGTCCCTACGAGCAGTACTTC. Translated: CASSETSGPYEQYF.

The chain carries TRBV2 and TRBJ2-5, with a possible D match to TRBD1 (5 bases). The CDR3 has 12 residues. Germline V gene lookup returns CDR1 SNHLY and CDR2 FYNNEI. With 6 bases removed from V and 1 base from J, the gap between germline ends came to 6 bases. CDR3 nucleotide sequence: TGTGCCAGCAGGGACACCCAAGAGACCCAGTACTTC. It specifies CASRDTQETQYF.

The chain uses TRBV12-5 and TRBJ2-2; 8 bases match TRBD2. The V gene's germline CDR1 is LGHNT and CDR2 FRNRAP. V shed 1 base, J shed 4 bases, and the junction held 5 bases outside the gene matches. This CDR3 is built from 16 residues. The CDR3 is CASGLAGGGFTGELFF. The CDR3 DNA is TGTGCTAGTGGTTTGGCTGGCGGGGGGTTCACCGGGGAGCTGTTTTTT. Complete variable domain (other parts from reference TRBV12-5 and TRBJ2-2): DARVTQTPRHKVTEMGQEVTMRCQPILGHNTVFWYRQTMMQGLELLAYFRNRAPLDDSGMPKDRFSAEMPDATLATLKIQPSEPRDSAVYFCASGLAGGGFTGELFFGEGSRLTVL.

CDR3 loop: CASSKLRTSSTDTQYF. The CDR3 nucleotides read TGTGCCAGCAGCAAACTCAGAACCTCTAGCACAGATACGCAGTATTTT. The genes are TRBV7-2 and TRBJ2-3; D gene uncertain. V shed 5 bases and J shed 0 bases, with 15 bases lying between them. The CDR3 has 16 amino acids. Germline loops: CDR1 SGHTA, CDR2 FQGNSA. Together with reference TRBV7-2 and TRBJ2-3, the CDR3 gives the full variable domain: GAGVSQSPSNKVTEKGKDVELRCDPISGHTALYWYRQSLGQGLEFLIYFQGNSAPDKSGLPSDRFSAERTGGSVSTLTIQRTQQEDSAVYLCASSKLRTSSTDTQYFGPGTRLTVL.

The chain combines TRBV29-1 with TRBJ1-2, with D perhaps matching TRBD1 (5 bases). CDR3 length: 12 residues. CDR1 and CDR2 from the germline V gene are SQVTM and ANQGSEA. V lost 7 bases to trimming and J lost 4 bases, with 13 bases between them. The CDR3 nucleotides read TGCAGCGCCCTTAGGGGAATCTATGGCTACACCTTC. It encodes CSALRGIYGYTF.

This clone was counted a single time. The CDR3 region has the DNA TGTGCCAGCAGTTTAGCTGAGCCCCACACCGGGGAGCTGTTTTTT. Encoded protein: CASSLAEPHTGELFF. The J gene is TRBJ2-2, the V gene TRBV28; D is uncertain. Between the trimmed V and J ends, which lost 2 bases and 3 bases, there was a span of 10 bases. The CDR3 has 15 residues. CDR1 is MDHEN and CDR2 is SYDVKM in the germline V gene.

The rearrangement uses TRBV5-1 and TRBJ2-1, with TRBD2 matching over 7 bases. J was trimmed by 7 bases and V by 0 bases; bases with no gene match: 4. CDR3 size: 14 residues. CDR1 is SGHRS, CDR2 YFSETQ, per germline. The CDR3 sequence: CASSLGEGQNEQFF. For the CDR3, the DNA is TGCGCCAGCAGCTTGGGGGAGGGCCAGAATGAGCAGTTCTTC.

For this clone: Other DNA sequences from this sample encode an identical CDR3 as well. The chain couples TRBV5-1 to TRBJ2-7; TRBD2 might be the D (5 bases). Germline V gene lookup returns CDR1 SGHRS and CDR2 YFSETQ. The CDR3 runs 14 residues. V lost 3 bases and J lost 1, with 11 bases in between. The DNA for the CDR3 is TGCGCCAGCAGCTATGACCGGGGATCCTACGAGCAGTACTTC. Translation: CASSYDRGSYEQYF.

The chain uses TRBV30 and TRBJ2-3; TRBD1 aligns across 8 bases. Germline V lookup: CDR1 GTSNPN, CDR2 SVGIG (reference sequence). V trimming: 0 bases; J trimming: 0 bases; junction bases outside the gene matches: 8. This CDR3 is 17 amino acids long. CDR3 in amino acids: CAWSVLRTGTSTDTQYF. The DNA of the CDR3 is TGTGCCTGGAGTGTACTGAGGACAGGGACTAGCACAGATACGCAGTATTTT.

V usage is TRBV10-1 and J usage is TRBJ2-1; D possibly corresponds to TRBD2 (6 bases). Trimming pared 0 bases from V and 6 bases from J, leaving 9 bases between. CDR1 and CDR2 from the germline V gene are WNHNN and SYGVQD (reference sequence). This CDR3 has 14 residues. CDR3 amino acids: CASSESGGGNEQFF. For the CDR3, the DNA is TGCGCCAGCAGTGAGTCGGGAGGTGGCAATGAGCAGTTCTTC.

V gene TRBV28 combines with J gene TRBJ1-2; no definite D call. Germline V gives CDR1 MDHEN, CDR2 SYDVKM. CDR3 size: 14 residues. V lost 3 bases and J lost 8, with 16 bases in between. The CDR3: CASSLVKGYGGYTF. CDR3 nucleotide sequence: TGTGCCAGCAGTTTGGTAAAGGGCTACGGGGGCTACACCTTC.